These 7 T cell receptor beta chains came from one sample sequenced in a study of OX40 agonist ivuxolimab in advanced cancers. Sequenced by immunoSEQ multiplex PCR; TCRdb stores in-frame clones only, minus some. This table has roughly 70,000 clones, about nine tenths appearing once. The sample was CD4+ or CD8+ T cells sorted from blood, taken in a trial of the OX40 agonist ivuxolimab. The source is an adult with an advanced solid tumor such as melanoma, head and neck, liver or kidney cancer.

Here the CDR3 reads CASKSLYEQYF. The DNA for the CDR3 is TGTGCCAGCAAAAGCCTCTACGAGCAGTACTTC. The chain uses TRBV6-1 and TRBJ2-7; no clear D. Germline values: CDR1 MNHNS, CDR2 SASEGT. Trimming removed 7 bases at V and 3 bases at J, with 7 bases between. This CDR3 is built from 11 residues.

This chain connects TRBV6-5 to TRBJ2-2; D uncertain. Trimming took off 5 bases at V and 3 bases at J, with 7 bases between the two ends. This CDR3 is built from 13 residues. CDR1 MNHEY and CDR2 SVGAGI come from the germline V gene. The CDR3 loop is CASSHRDTGELFF. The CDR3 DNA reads TGTGCCAGCAGTCACCGGGACACCGGGGAGCTGTTTTTT.

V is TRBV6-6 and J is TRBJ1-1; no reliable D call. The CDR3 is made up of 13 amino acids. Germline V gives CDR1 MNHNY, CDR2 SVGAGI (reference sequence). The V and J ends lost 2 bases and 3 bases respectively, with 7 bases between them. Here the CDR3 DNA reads TGTGCCAGCAGTTACCCCCCAGACACTGAAGCTTTCTTT. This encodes CASSYPPDTEAFF.

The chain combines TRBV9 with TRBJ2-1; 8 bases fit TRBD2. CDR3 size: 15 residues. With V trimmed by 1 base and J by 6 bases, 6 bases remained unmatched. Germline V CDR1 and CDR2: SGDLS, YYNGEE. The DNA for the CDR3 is TGTGCCAGCAGCGTATTTGCTAGCGGGCCCAATGAGCAGTTCTTC. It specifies CASSVFASGPNEQFF.

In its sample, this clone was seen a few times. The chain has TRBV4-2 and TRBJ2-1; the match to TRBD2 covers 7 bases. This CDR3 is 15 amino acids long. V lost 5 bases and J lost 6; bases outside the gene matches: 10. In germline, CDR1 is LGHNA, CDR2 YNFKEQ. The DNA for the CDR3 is TGTGCCAGCAGCACCCGGGACTACCCGATCAATGAGCAGTTCTTC. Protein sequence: CASSTRDYPINEQFF.

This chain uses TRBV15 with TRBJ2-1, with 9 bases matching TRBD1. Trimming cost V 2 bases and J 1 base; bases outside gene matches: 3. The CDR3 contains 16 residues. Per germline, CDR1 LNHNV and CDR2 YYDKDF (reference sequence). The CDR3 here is CATSRSGQGSYNEQFF. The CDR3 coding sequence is TGTGCCACCAGCAGATCGGGACAGGGTTCCTACAATGAGCAGTTCTTC.

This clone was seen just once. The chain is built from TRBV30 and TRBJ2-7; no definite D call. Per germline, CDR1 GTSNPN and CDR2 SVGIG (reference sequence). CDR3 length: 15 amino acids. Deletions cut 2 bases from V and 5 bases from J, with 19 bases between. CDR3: CAWSRVQSGRHEQYF. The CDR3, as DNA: TGTGCCTGGAGTAGGGTCCAATCCGGTAGGCACGAGCAGTACTTC. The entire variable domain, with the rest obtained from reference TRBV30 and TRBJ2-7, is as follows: SQTIHQWPATLVQPVGSPLSLECTVEGTSNPNLYWYRQAAGRGLQLLFYSVGIGQISSEVPQNLSASRPQDRQFILSSKKLLLSDSGFYLCAWSRVQSGRHEQYFGPGTRLTVT.